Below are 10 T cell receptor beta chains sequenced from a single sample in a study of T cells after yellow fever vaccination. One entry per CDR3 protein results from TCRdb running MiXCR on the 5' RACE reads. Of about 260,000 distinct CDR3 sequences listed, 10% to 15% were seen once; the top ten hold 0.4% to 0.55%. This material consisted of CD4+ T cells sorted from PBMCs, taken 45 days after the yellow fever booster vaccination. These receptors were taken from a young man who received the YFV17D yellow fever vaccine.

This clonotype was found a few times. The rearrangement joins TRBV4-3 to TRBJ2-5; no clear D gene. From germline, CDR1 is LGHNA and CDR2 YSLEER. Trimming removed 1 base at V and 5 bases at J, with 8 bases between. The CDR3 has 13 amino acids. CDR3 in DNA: TGCGCCAGCAGCCAAGCCCTAGACGAGACCCAGTACTTC. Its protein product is CASSQALDETQYF.

The CDR3 is CASSSRNLYTDTQYF. DNA for the CDR3: TGTGCCAGCAGTTCGCGGAACCTCTACACAGATACGCAGTATTTT. The chain joins TRBV27 to TRBJ2-3; D unclear. Per germline, CDR1 MNHEY and CDR2 SMNVEV (reference sequence). This CDR3 spans 15 amino acids. V lost 4 bases to trimming and J lost 2 bases, with 13 bases between them.

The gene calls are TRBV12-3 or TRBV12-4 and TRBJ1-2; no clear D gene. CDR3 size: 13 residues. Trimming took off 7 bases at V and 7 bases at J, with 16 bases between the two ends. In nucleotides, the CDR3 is TGTGCCAGCACTAACCTCCTGGGTGGTGGCTACACCTTC. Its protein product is CASTNLLGGGYTF.

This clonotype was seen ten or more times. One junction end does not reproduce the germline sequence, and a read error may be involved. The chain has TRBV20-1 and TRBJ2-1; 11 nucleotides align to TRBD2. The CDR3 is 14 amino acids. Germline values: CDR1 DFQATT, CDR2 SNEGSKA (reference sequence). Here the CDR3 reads CSARDLAGGNEQFF. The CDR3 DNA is TGCAGTGCGAGAGACCTAGCGGGAGGAAATGAGCAGTTCTTC.

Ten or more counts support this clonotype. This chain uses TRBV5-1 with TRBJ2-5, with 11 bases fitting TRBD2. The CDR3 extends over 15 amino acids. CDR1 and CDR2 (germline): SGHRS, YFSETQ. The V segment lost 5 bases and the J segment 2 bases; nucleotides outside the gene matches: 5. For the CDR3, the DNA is TGCGCCAGCAGACAGGGGACTAGCGGACAAGAGACCCAGTACTTC. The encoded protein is CASRQGTSGQETQYF.

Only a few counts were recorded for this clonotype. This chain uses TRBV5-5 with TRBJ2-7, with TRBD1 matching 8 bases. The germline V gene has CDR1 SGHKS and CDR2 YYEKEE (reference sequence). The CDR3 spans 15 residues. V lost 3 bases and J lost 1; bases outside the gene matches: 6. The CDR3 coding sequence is TGTGCCAGCAGCTCGACGGGACAGGATTCCTACGAGCAGTACTTC. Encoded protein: CASSSTGQDSYEQYF.

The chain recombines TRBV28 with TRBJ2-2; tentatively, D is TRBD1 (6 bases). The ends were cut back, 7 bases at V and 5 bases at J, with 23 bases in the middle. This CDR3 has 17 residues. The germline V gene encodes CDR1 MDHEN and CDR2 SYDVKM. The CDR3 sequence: CASIARFGQGSTGELFF. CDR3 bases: TGTGCCAGCATTGCGAGGTTTGGGCAGGGGTCGACCGGGGAGCTGTTTTTT. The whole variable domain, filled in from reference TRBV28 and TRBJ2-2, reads DVKVTQSSRYLVKRTGEKVFLECVQDMDHENMFWYRQDPGLGLRLIYFSYDVKMKEKGDIPEGYSVSREKKERFSLILESASTNQTSMYLCASIARFGQGSTGELFFGEGSRLTVL.

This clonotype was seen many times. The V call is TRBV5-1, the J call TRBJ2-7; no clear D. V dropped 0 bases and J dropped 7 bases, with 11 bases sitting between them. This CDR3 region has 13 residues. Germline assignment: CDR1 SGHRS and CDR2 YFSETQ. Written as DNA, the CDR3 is TGCGCCAGCAGCTTGGACCCGTTGGGGGAGCAGTACTTC. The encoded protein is CASSLDPLGEQYF.

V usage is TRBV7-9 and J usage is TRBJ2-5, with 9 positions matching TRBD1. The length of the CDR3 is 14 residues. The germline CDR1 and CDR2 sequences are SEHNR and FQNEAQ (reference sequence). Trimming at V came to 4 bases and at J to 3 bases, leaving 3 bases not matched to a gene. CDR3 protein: CASSWGQGKETQYF. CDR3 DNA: TGTGCCAGCAGCTGGGGACAGGGAAAAGAGACCCAGTACTTC. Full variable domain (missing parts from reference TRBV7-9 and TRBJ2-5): DTGVSQNPRHKITKRGQNVTFRCDPISEHNRLYWYRQTLGQGPEFLTYFQNEAQLEKSRLLSDRFSAERPKGSFSTLEIQRTEQGDSAMYLCASSWGQGKETQYFGPGTRLLVL.

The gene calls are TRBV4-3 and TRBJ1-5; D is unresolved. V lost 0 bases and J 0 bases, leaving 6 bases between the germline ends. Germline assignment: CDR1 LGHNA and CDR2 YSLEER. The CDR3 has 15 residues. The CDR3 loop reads CASSQDRYSNQPQHF. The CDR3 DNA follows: TGCGCCAGCAGCCAAGATCGATATAGCAATCAGCCCCAGCATTTT.